The 20 T cell receptor beta chains below were found in one sample sequenced in a study of blood T cell repertoires in COVID-19. Profiling relied on immunoSEQ multiplex PCR, and the TCRdb table lists in-frame clones only, not all of them. Seen here are about 180,000 clones, 85% to 90% observed once, and the top ten hold roughly 20%. The source material was peripheral blood. The source of these receptors is a man in his sixties or seventies with active or convalescent COVID-19.

This clone was detected only once. This sequence joins TRBV5-1 and TRBJ1-2; D unresolved. CDR3 length: 14 residues. Deletions cut 2 bases from V and 4 bases from J, with 12 bases between. Per germline, CDR1 SGHRS and CDR2 YFSETQ. CDR3 coding DNA: TGCGCCAGCAGCTTATCGGGAGTCTCCTATGGCTACACCTTC. It codes for CASSLSGVSYGYTF.

The chain recombines TRBV7-9 with TRBJ2-7, with a weak D call TRBD2 (6 bases). The CDR3 has 16 residues. Germline assignment: CDR1 SEHNR and CDR2 FQNEAQ (reference sequence). Trimming shortened V by 5 bases and J by 6 bases, and 23 bases separated the two germline ends. The CDR3 region has the DNA TGTGCCAGCAGCCTTAATTCCGCCGGGGGTCTAAGCGAGCAGTACTTC. Its protein product is CASSLNSAGGLSEQYF. Full variable domain (remainder filled in from reference TRBV7-9 and TRBJ2-7): DTGVSQNPRHKITKRGQNVTFRCDPISEHNRLYWYRQTLGQGPEFLTYFQNEAQLEKSRLLSDRFSAERPKGSFSTLEIQRTEQGDSAMYLCASSLNSAGGLSEQYFGPGTRLTVT.

This chain uses TRBV7-2 with TRBJ2-7, with 11 bases aligning to TRBD1. With V trimmed by 5 bases and J by 6 bases, 15 bases remained unmatched. Germline CDR1 reads SGHTA; CDR2 reads FQGNSA. CDR3 size: 17 residues. The CDR3 DNA reads TGTGCCAGCAGCCCACTCCCCCCGGGACAGGGGGTTGGCGAGCAGTACTTC. Translating gives CASSPLPPGQGVGEQYF. Complete variable domain (other parts from reference TRBV7-2 and TRBJ2-7): GAGVSQSPSNKVTEKGKDVELRCDPISGHTALYWYRQSLGQGLEFLIYFQGNSAPDKSGLPSDRFSAERTGGSVSTLTIQRTQQEDSAVYLCASSPLPPGQGVGEQYFGPGTRLTVT.

V usage is TRBV14 and J usage is TRBJ2-2; TRBD2 might be the D (5 bases). The CDR3 covers 15 residues. V was shortened by 2 bases and J by 0 bases, with 7 bases between the two germline ends. Germline lookup yields CDR1 SGHDN and CDR2 FVKESK. The CDR3 reads CASSQKRPNTGELFF. For the CDR3, the DNA is TGTGCCAGCAGCCAAAAGCGGCCGAACACCGGGGAGCTGTTTTTT.

The chain has TRBV28 and TRBJ1-6; D remains unclear. CDR3 length: 13 amino acids. Looked up from germline, CDR1 is MDHEN and CDR2 is SYDVKM. V was shortened by 7 bases and J by 9 bases, with 13 bases between the two germline ends. CDR3 protein: CASTPRVGSPLHF. The CDR3 DNA reads TGTGCCAGCACCCCGCGGGTTGGTTCACCCCTCCACTTT.

This clone was seen just once. V and J are TRBV5-5 and TRBJ2-3, with 7 bases lining up with TRBD1. Germline CDR1 reads SGHKS; CDR2 reads YYEKEE (reference sequence). The CDR3 consists of 15 residues. With 5 bases clipped from V and 0 bases from J, the junction kept 6 bases outside the gene matches. The CDR3 nucleotides read TGTGCCAGCAGTTCGGGACAGACTAGCACAGATACGCAGTATTTT. Translated, it gives CASSSGQTSTDTQYF.

V usage is TRBV5-1 and J usage is TRBJ1-3; D gene ambiguous. V lost 0 bases and J lost 0, with 7 bases in between. The CDR3 loop spans 15 amino acids. The germline gives CDR1 SGHRS, CDR2 YFSETQ. DNA for the CDR3: TGCGCCAGCAGCTTGGGGAGCCTCTCTGGAAACACCATATATTTT. It encodes CASSLGSLSGNTIYF.

This clone has more than one count but fewer than ten. The chain carries TRBV5-1 and TRBJ2-7; 10 bases are a match to TRBD1. The CDR3 consists of 14 residues. V shed 7 bases and J 1 base; nucleotides not matched to a gene: 5. The germline V gene encodes CDR1 SGHRS and CDR2 YFSETQ. The CDR3, as DNA: TGCGCCAGCGGAGCGGGACAGGGGTCCTACGAGCAGTACTTC. This sequence encodes CASGAGQGSYEQYF.

The gene calls are TRBV5-1 and TRBJ2-3, with D tentatively TRBD2 (5 bases). CDR3 length: 15 residues. From germline, CDR1 is SGHRS and CDR2 YFSETQ. Trimming pared 0 bases from V and 4 bases from J, leaving 12 bases between. CDR3 in amino acids: CASSLVARVPDTQYF. The DNA for the CDR3 is TGCGCCAGCAGCTTGGTCGCGCGGGTGCCAGATACGCAGTATTTT.

The gene calls are TRBV5-1 and TRBJ1-3; tentatively, D is TRBD1 (6 bases). Per the germline V gene, CDR1 is SGHRS and CDR2 is YFSETQ. This CDR3 spans 16 amino acids. Trimming cost V 4 bases and J 2 bases, with 16 bases left between them. For the CDR3, the DNA is TGCGCCAGCAGCGCGGAGGACAGACAGACTGGAAACACCATATATTTT. Translation: CASSAEDRQTGNTIYF.

The chain uses TRBV11-2 and TRBJ1-1; D remains ambiguous. CDR3 length: 12 amino acids. V shed 1 base and J shed 8 bases, with 8 bases lying between them. Germline V gene sequence: CDR1 SGHAT, CDR2 FQNNGV. The DNA of the CDR3 is TGTGCCAGCAGCTTAGCTTCAGAAGAAGCTTTCTTT. Translation gives CASSLASEEAFF.

This clone was detected only once. This chain links TRBV29-1 with TRBJ2-7; 11 bases are shared with TRBD1. The ends lost 5 bases at V and 0 bases at J; junction bases unmatched: 9. The CDR3 extends over 16 amino acids. CDR1 is SQVTM, CDR2 ANQGSEA, per germline. The CDR3 here is CSVSGTGGRSSYEQYF. DNA for the CDR3: TGCAGCGTTAGTGGGACAGGGGGAAGGAGCTCCTACGAGCAGTACTTC.

This chain uses TRBV9 with TRBJ2-3, with 8 bases matching TRBD2. Trimming cost V 1 base and J 6 bases; bases outside gene matches: 7. Germline V gives CDR1 SGDLS, CDR2 YYNGEE. The CDR3 runs to 15 residues. CDR3 sequence reads: CASSVLREGYDTQYF. CDR3 coding DNA: TGTGCCAGCAGCGTACTCCGGGAGGGATATGATACGCAGTATTTT.

The J gene is TRBJ1-3, the V gene TRBV9; TRBD1 is a possible D gene (6 bases). The CDR3 sequence is 15 residues long. Per germline, CDR1 SGDLS and CDR2 YYNGEE. Trimming shortened V by 4 bases and J by 8 bases, and 19 bases separated the two germline ends. The CDR3 region has the DNA TGTGCCAGCAGCATACACCGGGACACTTGGGACACCATATATTTT. Amino acids: CASSIHRDTWDTIYF.

V gene TRBV27 combines with J gene TRBJ2-7; D gene unclear. This CDR3 is built from 13 residues. The germline V and J ends were trimmed by 2 bases and 7 bases, with 12 bases remaining between them. Germline V gene data show CDR1 as MNHEY and CDR2 as SMNVEV (reference sequence). CDR3 sequence reads: CASSLVRPSEQYF. The CDR3 coding sequence is TGTGCCAGCAGTTTAGTACGCCCTAGTGAGCAGTACTTC.

The J gene is TRBJ1-1, the V gene TRBV12-5; tentative D call: TRBD1 (5 bases). From germline, CDR1 is LGHNT and CDR2 FRNRAP. V shed 0 bases and J shed 1 base, with 15 bases lying between them. This CDR3 spans 17 amino acids. CDR3: CASGLVRSGGRNTEAFF. The CDR3 coding sequence is TGTGCTAGTGGTTTGGTACGAAGCGGGGGAAGGAACACTGAAGCTTTCTTT.

The genes are TRBV6-5 and TRBJ1-5; possibly TRBD1 for D (5 bases). V was trimmed by 5 bases and J by 4 bases, leaving 12 bases between them. The CDR3 has 14 residues. CDR1 is MNHEY, CDR2 SVGAGI, per germline. CDR3 nucleotides: TGTGCCAGCAGTCTCCGGGGGAGGAATCAGCCCCAGCATTTT. Its translation is CASSLRGRNQPQHF.

The V call is TRBV18, the J call TRBJ1-1; D is unclear. The germline V gene encodes CDR1 KGHSH and CDR2 LQKENI. Deletions cut 2 bases from V and 3 bases from J, with 13 bases between. The CDR3 loop spans 15 amino acids. The CDR3: CASSPREGLHTEAFF. CDR3 sequence (DNA): TGTGCCAGCTCACCAAGGGAGGGTTTGCACACTGAAGCTTTCTTT.

This chain links TRBV2 with TRBJ1-5; TRBD1 might be the D (6 bases). This CDR3 has 13 amino acids. Trimming shortened V by 7 bases and J by 0 bases, and 7 bases separated the two germline ends. CDR1 is SNHLY, CDR2 FYNNEI, per germline. The CDR3 loop reads CASNRVSNQPQHF. In DNA form, the CDR3 reads TGTGCCAGCAACAGGGTTAGCAATCAGCCCCAGCATTTT.

This chain joins TRBV7-9 and TRBJ2-7; a possible D gene is TRBD1 (5 bases). The germline gives CDR1 SEHNR, CDR2 FQNEAQ (reference sequence). The V and J ends lost 1 base and 2 bases respectively, with 9 bases between them. The CDR3 runs to 14 residues. Written as DNA, the CDR3 is TGTGCCAGCAGCTTAGAGGGCAGGGCCTACGAGCAGTACTTC. Translation gives CASSLEGRAYEQYF.